The 27 T cell receptor beta chains in this list originate from one sample, sequenced in a study of identical twins. TCRdb re-derived calls from the 5' RACE reads in MiXCR, one entry per CDR3 protein. Of around 530,000 distinct CDR3 sequences in the sample, around 15% were seen once. These data were also filed under a second study, of yellow fever vaccine responses in identical twins.

Sequencing used CD4+ T cells sorted from blood. These receptors were taken from a young woman in good health.

This clonotype was seen many times. The rearrangement uses TRBV29-1 and TRBJ2-5, with unresolved D. Per germline, CDR1 SQVTM and CDR2 ANQGSEA. This CDR3 contains 13 residues. V lost 6 bases and J 0 bases, leaving 11 bases between the germline ends. For the CDR3, the DNA is TGCAGCGTAGAATTTGGGAACCAAGAGACCCAGTACTTC. Its protein product is CSVEFGNQETQYF.

This chain links TRBV6-5 with TRBJ1-6, with D possibly TRBD1 on 6 matching bases. Trimming removed 2 bases from V and 10 bases from J, with 12 bases in between. Germline lookup yields CDR1 MNHEY and CDR2 SVGAGI. The CDR3 extends over 14 amino acids. The CDR3 DNA reads as TGTGCCAGCAGTTACCCCGACAGGACGTCACCCCTCCACTTT. It specifies CASSYPDRTSPLHF.

There are many counts of this clonotype. The chain uses TRBV3-1 and TRBJ1-1; 8 bases match TRBD1. CDR1 and CDR2 (germline): LGHDT, YNNKEL (reference sequence). V trimming: 4 bases; J trimming: 6 bases; junction bases outside the gene matches: 10. This CDR3 contains 15 residues. CDR3 sequence reads: CASSPSSGTGAEAFF. For the CDR3, the DNA is TGTGCCAGCAGCCCTTCGTCCGGGACAGGTGCTGAAGCTTTCTTT.

J is TRBJ1-2 and V is TRBV20-1; D may be TRBD1 (6 bases). The germline V gene encodes CDR1 DFQATT and CDR2 SNEGSKA (reference sequence). This CDR3 region has 14 residues. V shed 3 bases and J shed 7 bases, with 18 bases lying between them. CDR3 nucleotides: TGCAGTGCTAGCAAGGGACATTCGGTTGGTGGCTACACCTTC. Translated: CSASKGHSVGGYTF.

The rearrangement links TRBV2 to TRBJ2-7; 8 nucleotides align to TRBD1. The junction had 4 bases not matched to a gene; V was cut back by 8 bases and J by 4 bases. This CDR3 has 12 residues. Germline CDR1 SNHLY, CDR2 FYNNEI. DNA of the CDR3: TGTGCCAGCGGAGGACAGGGTTACGAGCAGTACTTC. The encoded protein is CASGGQGYEQYF. Combining the CDR3 with reference TRBV2 and TRBJ2-7 gives the whole variable domain EPEVTQTPSHQVTQMGQEVILRCVPISNHLYFYWYRQILGQKVEFLVSFYNNEISEKSEIFDDQFSVERPDGSNFTLKIRSTKLEDSAMYFCASGGQGYEQYFGPGTRLTVT.

This clonotype was detected only a few times. The V and J genes are TRBV20-1 and TRBJ2-5, with 7 bases that match TRBD1. Germline V gives CDR1 DFQATT, CDR2 SNEGSKA (reference sequence). CDR3 size: 13 residues. Trimming cost V 3 bases and J 2 bases; bases outside gene matches: 3. CDR3 sequence reads: CSASPTGQETQYF. In nucleotides, the CDR3 is TGCAGTGCTAGCCCGACAGGGCAAGAGACCCAGTACTTC.

The chain joins TRBV6-5 to TRBJ2-5; D call uncertain. The germline V gene encodes CDR1 MNHEY and CDR2 SVGAGI. V lost 2 bases, J lost 5 bases, and 9 bases lay in between. The CDR3 contains 13 residues. The CDR3 nucleotides are TGTGCCAGCAGTTACGGAACAGTTGAGACCCAGTACTTC. This sequence encodes CASSYGTVETQYF.

CDR3 sequence: CASSQGSAGTYEQYF. In DNA, the CDR3 is TGTGCCAGCAGCCAAGGCTCAGCGGGAACCTACGAGCAGTACTTC. V gene TRBV4-2 combines with J gene TRBJ2-7, with 7 bases lining up with TRBD2. CDR1 is LGHNA, CDR2 YNFKEQ, per germline. The CDR3 runs 15 residues. Trimming at V came to 1 base and at J to 2 bases, leaving 5 bases not matched to a gene.

The gene calls are TRBV2 and TRBJ2-3, with D perhaps being TRBD1 or TRBD2 (5 bases each). The germline V and J ends were trimmed by 4 bases and 0 bases, with 11 bases remaining between them. CDR3 length: 15 amino acids. The germline gives CDR1 SNHLY, CDR2 FYNNEI. This CDR3 reads CASSGDWGSTDTQYF. In DNA, the CDR3 is TGTGCCAGCAGTGGGGATTGGGGGAGCACAGATACGCAGTATTTT.

This clonotype was observed many times. The chain is built from TRBV5-1 and TRBJ2-1; 7 positions match TRBD2. The CDR3 loop spans 15 amino acids. In germline, CDR1 is SGHRS, CDR2 YFSETQ. Trimming at V came to 2 bases and at J to 5 bases, leaving 7 bases not matched to a gene. Here the CDR3 reads CASSFRTSRNNEQFF. The CDR3, as DNA: TGCGCCAGCAGCTTCCGGACTAGTCGGAACAATGAGCAGTTCTTC.

The chain couples TRBV7-8 to TRBJ2-7; D may correspond to TRBD1 or TRBD2 (7 bases each). The V gene's germline CDR1 is SGHVS and CDR2 FQNEAQ. The CDR3 consists of 13 residues. V was shortened by 5 bases and J by 6 bases, with 14 bases between the two germline ends. The CDR3 loop reads CASSRGGGSEQYV. CDR3 nucleotides: TGTGCCAGCAGCCGGGGAGGGGGCAGCGAGCAGTACGTC.

The rearrangement links TRBV2 to TRBJ2-3; 13 bases fit TRBD2. This CDR3 has 14 residues. J lost 12 bases, V lost 6 bases, and 9 bases had no gene match. Germline lookup yields CDR1 SNHLY and CDR2 FYNNEI. Here the CDR3 DNA reads TGTGCCAGCAGCCCTGGGACTAGCGGGACCATACAGTATTTT. Its translation is CASSPGTSGTIQYF.

This rearrangement joins TRBV20-1 to TRBJ2-1; 9 bases match TRBD2. The V and J ends lost 0 bases and 8 bases, in that order; junction bases with no gene match: 14. There are 17 residues in the CDR3. Germline CDR1 reads DFQATT; CDR2 reads SNEGSKA (reference sequence). This CDR3 is CSARDSSGKPLGYEQFF. CDR3 bases: TGCAGTGCTAGAGATTCTAGCGGGAAGCCCTTGGGCTATGAGCAGTTCTTC.

V usage is TRBV11-2 and J usage is TRBJ2-7; D tentatively reads TRBD1 or TRBD2 (5 bases each). Germline V gene lookup returns CDR1 SGHAT and CDR2 FQNNGV. The CDR3 extends over 16 amino acids. Trimming removed 1 base at V and 2 bases at J, with 15 bases between. This CDR3 reads CASSLASGTPTYEQYF. CDR3 DNA sequence: TGTGCCAGCAGCTTAGCTTCCGGGACGCCGACCTACGAGCAGTACTTC.

The sample holds a few counts of this clonotype. The chain has TRBV4-2 and TRBJ2-1, with 7 bases aligning to TRBD2. The ends lost 0 bases at V and 2 bases at J; junction bases unmatched: 4. Germline CDR1 LGHNA, CDR2 YNFKEQ. This CDR3 spans 16 amino acids. The CDR3 DNA reads as TGTGCCAGCAGCCAAGAAGGGCTAGCGGCCTACAATGAGCAGTTCTTC. It specifies CASSQEGLAAYNEQFF.

The chain links TRBV2 to TRBJ2-1, with 10 bases lining up with TRBD2. The CDR3 has 15 residues. Germline V gene sequence: CDR1 SNHLY, CDR2 FYNNEI. The V and J ends lost 3 bases and 9 bases, in that order; junction bases with no gene match: 8. CDR3 sequence (DNA): TGTGCCAGCAGTGAGGGCGTAGCGGGAGGTCTTGAGCAGTTCTTC. Its translation: CASSEGVAGGLEQFF.

This clonotype has more than one count but fewer than ten. The chain links TRBV10-2 to TRBJ1-5; D remains ambiguous. This CDR3 is 14 amino acids long. The ends were cut back, 3 bases at V and 4 bases at J, with 10 bases in the middle. In germline, CDR1 is WSHSY, CDR2 SAAADI. CDR3 loop: CASSDQKGNQPQHF. The CDR3 region has the DNA TGCGCCAGCAGTGATCAGAAGGGTAATCAGCCCCAGCATTTT.

A few counts support this clonotype. The DNA for the CDR3 is TGTGCCAGCGGGACTAGCTGGCCAGATACGCAGTATTTT. Its translation is CASGTSWPDTQYF. The chain carries TRBV9 and TRBJ2-3; 9 nucleotides agree with TRBD2. CDR1 SGDLS and CDR2 YYNGEE come from the germline V gene. The CDR3 contains 13 residues. The V gene end was trimmed by 7 bases and the J gene end by 4 bases; junction bases not matched to a gene: 4.

This clonotype has more than one count but fewer than ten. The rearrangement uses TRBV24-1 and TRBJ2-1; 8 bases match TRBD2. This CDR3 has 18 amino acids. The germline gives CDR1 KGHDR, CDR2 SFDVKD. The V gene end was trimmed by 4 bases and the J gene end by 1 base; junction bases not matched to a gene: 11. CDR3 DNA: TGTGCCACCAGTGACCCTGGGCTACGGGAGGGATCCTACAATGAGCAGTTCTTC. This sequence encodes CATSDPGLREGSYNEQFF.

The rearrangement joins TRBV7-9 to TRBJ2-7; D unresolved. Germline V gives CDR1 SEHNR, CDR2 FQNEAQ (reference sequence). The CDR3 length is 12 residues. Trimming left V 0 bases short and J 9 bases short, with 9 bases between. DNA for the CDR3: TGTGCCAGCAGCTTAGCCTCTTATGGGCAGTACGTC. Translating it yields CASSLASYGQYV.

This clonotype was detected only once. V and J are TRBV5-1 and TRBJ2-6; a possible D gene is TRBD2 (5 bases). Germline CDR1 reads SGHRS; CDR2 reads YFSETQ. V lost 4 bases, J lost 2 bases, and 10 bases lay in between. This CDR3 is 15 amino acids long. CDR3: CASSGAGPGANVLTF. CDR3 nucleotides: TGCGCCAGCAGCGGTGCGGGTCCTGGGGCCAACGTCCTGACTTTC.

This clonotype was seen more than once but under ten times. The J gene is TRBJ2-7, the V gene TRBV14; 8 bases align to TRBD1. The CDR3 sequence is 14 residues long. Germline CDR1 SGHDN, CDR2 FVKESK. V gave up 3 bases and J gave up 1 base; unmatched junction bases: 2. CDR3: CASSHRDRSYEQYF. The CDR3, as DNA: TGTGCCAGCAGCCACCGGGACAGGTCCTACGAGCAGTACTTC.

This clonotype has more than one count but fewer than ten. The V and J genes are TRBV5-1 and TRBJ2-2; possibly TRBD1 for D (6 bases). The germline V and J ends were trimmed by 1 base and 3 bases, with 10 bases remaining between them. The CDR3 runs to 15 residues. Germline-derived CDR1 and CDR2 are SGHRS and YFSETQ. The CDR3 sequence: CASSLYRADTGELFF. CDR3 in DNA: TGCGCCAGCAGCTTGTACAGGGCCGACACCGGGGAGCTGTTTTTT.

This clonotype was counted only a few times. The J gene is TRBJ2-2, the V gene TRBV27; possibly TRBD2 for D (7 bases). V was pared by 1 base and J by 6 bases, with 9 bases between. CDR1 and CDR2 from the germline V gene are MNHEY and SMNVEV (reference sequence). CDR3 length: 14 amino acids. CDR3 amino acids: CASSLLRGPGELFF. As DNA, the CDR3 is TGTGCCAGCAGTTTATTGCGGGGGCCCGGGGAGCTGTTTTTT.

There are a few counts of this clonotype. As DNA, the CDR3 is TGTGCCAGCAGCTCCACCGACAGTGCCGCTACCGGGGAGCTGTTTTTT. Amino acid sequence: CASSSTDSAATGELFF. The rearrangement links TRBV7-8 to TRBJ2-2; D possibly corresponds to TRBD1 (5 bases). The CDR3 loop spans 16 amino acids. Per germline, CDR1 SGHVS and CDR2 FQNEAQ. The V gene lost 4 bases and the J gene lost 5 bases, with 17 bases spanning the gap.

The chain has TRBV2 and TRBJ2-2; maybe TRBD1 (8 bases). V lost 6 bases, J lost 5 bases, and 16 bases lay in between. There are 15 residues in the CDR3. Germline V gene sequence: CDR1 SNHLY, CDR2 FYNNEI. The CDR3 region is CASSLTGGETGELFF. The CDR3 DNA sequence: TGTGCCAGCAGCCTCACAGGGGGGGAGACCGGGGAGCTGTTTTTT.

This clonotype was seen at least ten times. V is TRBV12-3 or TRBV12-4 and J is TRBJ1-6; 11 bases are shared with TRBD1. The V segment lost 3 bases and the J segment 7 bases; nucleotides outside the gene matches: 5. The CDR3 loop spans 16 amino acids. CDR3 amino acids: CASSFGGQGANSPLHF. DNA of the CDR3: TGTGCCAGCAGTTTCGGCGGACAGGGGGCAAATTCACCCCTCCACTTT.